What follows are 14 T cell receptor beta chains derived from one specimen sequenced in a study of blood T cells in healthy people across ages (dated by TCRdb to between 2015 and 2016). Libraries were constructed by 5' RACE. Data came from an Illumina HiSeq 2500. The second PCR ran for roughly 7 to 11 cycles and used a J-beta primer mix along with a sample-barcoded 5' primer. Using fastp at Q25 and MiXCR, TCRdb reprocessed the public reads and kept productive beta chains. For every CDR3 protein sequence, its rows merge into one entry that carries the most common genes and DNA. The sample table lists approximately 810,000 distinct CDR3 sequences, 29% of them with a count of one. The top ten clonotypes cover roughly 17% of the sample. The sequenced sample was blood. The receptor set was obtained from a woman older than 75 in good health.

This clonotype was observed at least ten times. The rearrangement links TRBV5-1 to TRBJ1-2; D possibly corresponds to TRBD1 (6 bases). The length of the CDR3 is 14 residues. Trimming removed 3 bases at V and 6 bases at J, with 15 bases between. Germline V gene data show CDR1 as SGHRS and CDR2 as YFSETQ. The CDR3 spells CASSSKGGSDGYTF. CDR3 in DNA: TGCGCCAGCAGCTCCAAAGGGGGGTCGGATGGCTACACCTTC.

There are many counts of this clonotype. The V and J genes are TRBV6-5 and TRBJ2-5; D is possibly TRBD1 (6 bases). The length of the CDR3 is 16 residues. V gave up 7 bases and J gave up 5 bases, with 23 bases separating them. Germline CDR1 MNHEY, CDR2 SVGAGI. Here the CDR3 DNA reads TGTGCCAGCACTAAAAGGGCAGGGGCTTTCGGGGAGACCCAGTACTTC. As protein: CASTKRAGAFGETQYF.

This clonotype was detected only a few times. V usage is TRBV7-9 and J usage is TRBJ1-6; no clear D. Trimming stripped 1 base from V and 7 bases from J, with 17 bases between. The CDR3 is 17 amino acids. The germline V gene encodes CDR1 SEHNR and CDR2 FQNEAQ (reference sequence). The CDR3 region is CASSLVVSYGRNSPLHF. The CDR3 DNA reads TGTGCCAGCAGCTTAGTGGTCAGTTATGGGCGAAATTCACCCCTCCACTTT.

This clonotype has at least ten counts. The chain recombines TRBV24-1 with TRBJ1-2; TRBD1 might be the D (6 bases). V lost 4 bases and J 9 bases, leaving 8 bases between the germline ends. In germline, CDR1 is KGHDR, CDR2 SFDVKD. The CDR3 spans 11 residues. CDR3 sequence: CATSEGDSYTF. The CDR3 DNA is TGTGCCACCAGTGAGGGGGACAGCTACACCTTC.

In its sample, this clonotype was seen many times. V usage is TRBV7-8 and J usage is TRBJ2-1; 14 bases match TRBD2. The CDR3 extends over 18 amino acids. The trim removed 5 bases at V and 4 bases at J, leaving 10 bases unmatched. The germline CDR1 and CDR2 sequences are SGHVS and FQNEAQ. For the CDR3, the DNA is TGTGCCAGCAGCGCCCGAGCGGGGACTAGCGGGGGATACAATGAGCAGTTCTTC. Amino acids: CASSARAGTSGGYNEQFF.

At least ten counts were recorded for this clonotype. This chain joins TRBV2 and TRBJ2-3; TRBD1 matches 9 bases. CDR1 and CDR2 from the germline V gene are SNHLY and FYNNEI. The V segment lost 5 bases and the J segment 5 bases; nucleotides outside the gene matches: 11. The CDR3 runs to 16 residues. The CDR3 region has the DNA TGTGCCAGCAGTCAGGAACGGGACAGGGCGGGAGATACGCAGTATTTT. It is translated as CASSQERDRAGDTQYF.

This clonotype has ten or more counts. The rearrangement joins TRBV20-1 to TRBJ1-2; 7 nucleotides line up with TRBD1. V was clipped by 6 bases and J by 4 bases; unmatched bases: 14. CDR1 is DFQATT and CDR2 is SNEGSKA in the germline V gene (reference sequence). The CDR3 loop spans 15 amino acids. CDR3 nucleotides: TGCAGTGCCTTCTCTATGGGACAGATAGCCTATGGCTACACCTTC. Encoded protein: CSAFSMGQIAYGYTF.

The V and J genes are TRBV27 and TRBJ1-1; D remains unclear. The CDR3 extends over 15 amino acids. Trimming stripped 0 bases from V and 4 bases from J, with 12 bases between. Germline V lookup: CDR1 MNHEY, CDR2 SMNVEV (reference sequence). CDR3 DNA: TGTGCCAGCAGTTTATCTCCGGAGCTGGGCACTGAAGCTTTCTTT. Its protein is CASSLSPELGTEAFF.

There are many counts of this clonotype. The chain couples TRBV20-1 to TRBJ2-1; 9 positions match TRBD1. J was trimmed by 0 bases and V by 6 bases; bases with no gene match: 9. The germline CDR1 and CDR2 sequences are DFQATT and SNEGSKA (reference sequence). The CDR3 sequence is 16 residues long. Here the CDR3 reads CSAPDRGVSSYNEQFF. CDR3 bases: TGCAGTGCCCCGGACAGGGGCGTTAGCTCCTACAATGAGCAGTTCTTC.

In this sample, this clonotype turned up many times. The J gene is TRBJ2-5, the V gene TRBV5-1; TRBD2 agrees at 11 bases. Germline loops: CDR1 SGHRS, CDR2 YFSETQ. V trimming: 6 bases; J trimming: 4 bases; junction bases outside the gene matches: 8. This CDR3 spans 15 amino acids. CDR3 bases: TGCGCCAGCAACTTAGCTAGCGGGGGGCGAGAGACCCAGTACTTC. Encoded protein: CASNLASGGRETQYF.

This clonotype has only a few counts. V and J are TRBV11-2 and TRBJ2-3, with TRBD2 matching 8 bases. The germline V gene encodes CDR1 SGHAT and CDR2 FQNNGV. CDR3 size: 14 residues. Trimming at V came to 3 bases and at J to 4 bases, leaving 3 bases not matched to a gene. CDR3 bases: TGTGCCAGCAGCTTCCGGGGGGGCCCAGATACGCAGTATTTT. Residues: CASSFRGGPDTQYF.

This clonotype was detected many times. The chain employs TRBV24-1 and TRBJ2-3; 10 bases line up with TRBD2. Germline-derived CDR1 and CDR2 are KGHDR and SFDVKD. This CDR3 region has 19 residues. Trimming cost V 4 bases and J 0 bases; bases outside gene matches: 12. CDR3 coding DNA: TGTGCCACCAGTGACAGCCCTGGGACTAGCGTTTTTAGCACAGATACGCAGTATTTT. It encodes CATSDSPGTSVFSTDTQYF.

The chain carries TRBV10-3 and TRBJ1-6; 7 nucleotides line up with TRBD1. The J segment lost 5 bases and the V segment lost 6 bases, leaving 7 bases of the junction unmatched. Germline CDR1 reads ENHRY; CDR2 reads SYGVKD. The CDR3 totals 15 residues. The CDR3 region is CAISQSGTDNSPLHF. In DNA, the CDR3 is TGTGCCATCAGCCAATCCGGGACAGATAATTCACCCCTCCACTTT.

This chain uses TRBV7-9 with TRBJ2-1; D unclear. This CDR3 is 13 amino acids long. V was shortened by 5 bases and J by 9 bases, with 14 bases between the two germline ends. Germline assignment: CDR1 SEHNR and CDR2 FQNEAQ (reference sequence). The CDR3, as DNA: TGTGCCAGCAGCCGGAGCCGTAACGTTGAGCAGTTCTTC. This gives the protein CASSRSRNVEQFF.